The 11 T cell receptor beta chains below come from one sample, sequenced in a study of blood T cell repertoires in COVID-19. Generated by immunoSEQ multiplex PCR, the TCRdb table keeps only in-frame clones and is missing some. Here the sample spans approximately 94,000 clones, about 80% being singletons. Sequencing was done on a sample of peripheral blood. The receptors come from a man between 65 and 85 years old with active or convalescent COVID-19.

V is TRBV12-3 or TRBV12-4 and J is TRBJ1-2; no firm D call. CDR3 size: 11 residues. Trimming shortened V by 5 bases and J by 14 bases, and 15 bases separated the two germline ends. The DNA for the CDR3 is TGTGCCAGCAGTCTTTACAATAAAGTTACCTTC. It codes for CASSLYNKVTF.

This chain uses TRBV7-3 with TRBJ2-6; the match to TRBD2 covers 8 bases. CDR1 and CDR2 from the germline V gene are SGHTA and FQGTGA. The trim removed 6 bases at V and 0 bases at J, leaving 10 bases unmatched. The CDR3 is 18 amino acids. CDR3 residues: CASSHGRGRTSGANVLTF. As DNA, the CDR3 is TGTGCCAGCAGTCACGGTCGCGGGAGGACCTCTGGGGCCAACGTCCTGACTTTC.

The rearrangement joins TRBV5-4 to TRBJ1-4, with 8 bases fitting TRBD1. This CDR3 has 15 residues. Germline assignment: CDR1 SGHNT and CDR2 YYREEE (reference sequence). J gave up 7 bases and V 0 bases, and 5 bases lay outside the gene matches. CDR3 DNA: TGTGCCAGCAGCTTGGGGATTACAGGGGGTGAAAAACTGTTTTTT. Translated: CASSLGITGGEKLFF.

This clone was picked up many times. The CDR3 coding sequence is TGTGCCAGCAGCTCCCCCAGGGGGCGTCGGGGCTACACCTTC. Translation gives CASSSPRGRRGYTF. The rearrangement uses TRBV11-2 and TRBJ1-2; TRBD1 matches at 8 bases. Germline CDR1 SGHAT, CDR2 FQNNGV. CDR3 length: 14 amino acids. With V trimmed by 4 bases and J by 8 bases, 9 bases remained unmatched.

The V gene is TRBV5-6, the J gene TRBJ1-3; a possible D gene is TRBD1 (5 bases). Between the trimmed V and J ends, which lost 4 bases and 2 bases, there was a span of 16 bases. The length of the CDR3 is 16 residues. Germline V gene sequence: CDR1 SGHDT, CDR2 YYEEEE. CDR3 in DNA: TGTGCCAGCAGCGGGGGAGGATCGGTTCCTGGAAACACCATATATTTT. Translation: CASSGGGSVPGNTIYF.

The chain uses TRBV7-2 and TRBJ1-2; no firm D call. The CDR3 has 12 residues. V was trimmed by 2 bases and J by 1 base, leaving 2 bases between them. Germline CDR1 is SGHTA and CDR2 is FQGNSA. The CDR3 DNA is TGTGCCAGCAGCTTATATAACTATGGCTACACCTTC. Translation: CASSLYNYGYTF. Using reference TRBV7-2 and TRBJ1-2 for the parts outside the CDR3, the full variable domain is GAGVSQSPSNKVTEKGKDVELRCDPISGHTALYWYRQSLGQGLEFLIYFQGNSAPDKSGLPSDRFSAERTGGSVSTLTIQRTQQEDSAVYLCASSLYNYGYTFGSGTRLTVV.

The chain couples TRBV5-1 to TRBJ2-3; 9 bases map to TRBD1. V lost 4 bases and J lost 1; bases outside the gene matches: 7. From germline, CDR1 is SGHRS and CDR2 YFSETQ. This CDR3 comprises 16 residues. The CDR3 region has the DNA TGCGCCAGCAGCCCAACAGGGGGCACCGGCACAGATACGCAGTATTTT. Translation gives CASSPTGGTGTDTQYF.

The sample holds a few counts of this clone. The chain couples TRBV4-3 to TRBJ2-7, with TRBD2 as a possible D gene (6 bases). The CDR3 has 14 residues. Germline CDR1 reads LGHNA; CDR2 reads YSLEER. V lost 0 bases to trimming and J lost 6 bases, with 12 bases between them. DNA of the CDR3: TGCGCCAGCAGCCAAGATCGGGGTAGCGGCGAGCAGTACTTC. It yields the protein CASSQDRGSGEQYF.

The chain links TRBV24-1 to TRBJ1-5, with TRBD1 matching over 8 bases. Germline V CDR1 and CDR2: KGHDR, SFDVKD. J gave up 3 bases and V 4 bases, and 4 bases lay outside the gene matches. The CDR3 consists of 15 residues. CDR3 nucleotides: TGTGCCACCAGTGAAAGGGGACAGGTCAATCAGCCCCAGCATTTT. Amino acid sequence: CATSERGQVNQPQHF.

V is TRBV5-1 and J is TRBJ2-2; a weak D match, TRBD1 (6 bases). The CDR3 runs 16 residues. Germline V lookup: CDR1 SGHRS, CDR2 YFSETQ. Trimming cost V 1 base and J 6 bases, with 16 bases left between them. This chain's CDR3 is CASSLTGQLGAGELFF. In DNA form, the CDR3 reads TGCGCCAGCAGCTTGACAGGACAGCTTGGCGCCGGGGAGCTGTTTTTT. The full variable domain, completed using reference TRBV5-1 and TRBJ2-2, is KAGVTQTPRYLIKTRGQQVTLSCSPISGHRSVSWYQQTPGQGLQFLFEYFSETQRNKGNFPGRFSGRQFSNSRSEMNVSTLELGDSALYLCASSLTGQLGAGELFFGEGSRLTVL.

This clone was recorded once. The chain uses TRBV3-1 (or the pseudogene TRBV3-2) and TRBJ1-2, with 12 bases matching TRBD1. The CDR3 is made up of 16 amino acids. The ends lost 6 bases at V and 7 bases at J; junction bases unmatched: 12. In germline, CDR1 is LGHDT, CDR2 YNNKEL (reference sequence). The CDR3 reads CASRSILGTGGSGYTF. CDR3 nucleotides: TGTGCCAGCAGGTCTATCCTGGGGACAGGGGGCTCTGGCTACACCTTC.